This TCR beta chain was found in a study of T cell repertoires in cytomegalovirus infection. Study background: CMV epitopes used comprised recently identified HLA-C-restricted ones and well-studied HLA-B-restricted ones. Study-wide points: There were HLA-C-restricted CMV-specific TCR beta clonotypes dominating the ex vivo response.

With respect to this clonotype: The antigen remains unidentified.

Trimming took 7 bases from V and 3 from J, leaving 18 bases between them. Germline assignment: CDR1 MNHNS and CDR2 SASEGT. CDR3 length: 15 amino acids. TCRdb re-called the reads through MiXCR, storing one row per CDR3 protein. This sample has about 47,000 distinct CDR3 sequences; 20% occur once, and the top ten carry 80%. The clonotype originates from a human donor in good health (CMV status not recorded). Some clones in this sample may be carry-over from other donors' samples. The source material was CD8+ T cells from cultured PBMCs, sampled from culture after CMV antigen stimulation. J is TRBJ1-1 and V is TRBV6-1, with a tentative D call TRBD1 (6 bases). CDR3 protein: CASIDSWGLDTEAFF. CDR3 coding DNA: TGTGCCAGCATCGACTCCTGGGGGCTGGACACTGAAGCTTTCTTT.